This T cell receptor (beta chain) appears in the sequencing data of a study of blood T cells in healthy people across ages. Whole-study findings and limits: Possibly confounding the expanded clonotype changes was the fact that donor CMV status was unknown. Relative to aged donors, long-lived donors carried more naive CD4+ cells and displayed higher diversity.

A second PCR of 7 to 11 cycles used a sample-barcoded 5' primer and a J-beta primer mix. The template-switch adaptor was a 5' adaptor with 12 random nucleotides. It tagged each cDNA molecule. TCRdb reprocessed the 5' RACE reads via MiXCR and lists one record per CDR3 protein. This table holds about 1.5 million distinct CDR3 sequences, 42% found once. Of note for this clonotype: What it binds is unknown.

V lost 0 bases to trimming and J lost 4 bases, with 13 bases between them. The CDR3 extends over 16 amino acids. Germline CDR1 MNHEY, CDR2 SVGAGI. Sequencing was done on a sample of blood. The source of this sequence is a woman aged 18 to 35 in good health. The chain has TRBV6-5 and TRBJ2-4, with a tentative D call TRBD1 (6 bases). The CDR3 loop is CASSYSLGAGKNIQYF. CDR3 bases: TGTGCCAGCAGTTACTCGTTGGGGGCTGGGAAAAACATTCAGTACTTC.